The next 31 T cell receptor beta chains were all read from a single sample in a study of CD8 T cells in seronegative destructive rheumatoid arthritis. Here immunoSEQ multiplex PCR was the method, and the copy in TCRdb shows in-frame clones only, minus some. This repertoire shows approximately 4,100 clones, about 69% found once; its top ten account for 36%. The sample comprised CD8+ T cells from blood. These TCRs come from a woman aged 45-69 years with seronegative destructive rheumatoid arthritis.

The chain has TRBV7-9 and TRBJ2-5, with 9 bases identical to TRBD1. The CDR3 consists of 15 residues. Per the germline V gene, CDR1 is SEHNR and CDR2 is FQNEAQ (reference sequence). V trimming: 1 base; J trimming: 7 bases; junction bases outside the gene matches: 7. CDR3: CASSLVGTGTLTQYF. The CDR3 DNA reads as TGTGCCAGCAGCTTAGTTGGGACAGGGACGCTGACCCAGTACTTC.

V and J are TRBV5-5 and TRBJ2-1, with 11 bases lining up with TRBD2. The germline CDR1 and CDR2 sequences are SGHKS and YYEKEE (reference sequence). This CDR3 comprises 18 residues. With 4 bases clipped from V and 0 bases from J, the junction kept 9 bases outside the gene matches. CDR3 residues: CASSRLAGRGSSYNEQFF. The CDR3 nucleotides are TGTGCCAGCAGCCGACTAGCGGGGCGCGGTAGCTCCTACAATGAGCAGTTCTTC.

J is TRBJ2-1 and V is TRBV2; D is possibly TRBD1 (5 bases). The V and J ends lost 10 bases and 7 bases respectively, with 17 bases between them. Germline V CDR1 and CDR2: SNHLY, FYNNEI. The CDR3 is 13 residues long. The CDR3 sequence is CATYRGDQNEQFF. In DNA, the CDR3 is TGTGCCACCTATAGGGGCGATCAGAATGAGCAGTTCTTC.

The gene calls are TRBV7-9 and TRBJ2-2; possibly TRBD1 for D (6 bases). V shed 2 bases and J shed 4 bases, with 14 bases lying between them. The CDR3 extends over 16 amino acids. Germline V gene sequence: CDR1 SEHNR, CDR2 FQNEAQ (reference sequence). This CDR3 reads CASSLPRGTGTGELFF. The CDR3 bases are TGTGCCAGCAGCTTACCCAGGGGAACGGGCACCGGGGAGCTGTTTTTT.

In this sample, this clone turned up a few times. The chain is built from TRBV27 and TRBJ2-7; 7 bases match TRBD2. Trimming removed 3 bases from V and 0 bases from J; junction bases left unmatched: 11. Germline V gene sequence: CDR1 MNHEY, CDR2 SMNVEV (reference sequence). The CDR3 is 17 amino acids. CDR3 bases: TGTGCCAGCAGTTTTCTGGGGTTCGGCGGGAGCTCCTACGAGCAGTACTTC. This translates into CASSFLGFGGSSYEQYF.

The chain is built from TRBV4-2 and TRBJ1-4; maybe TRBD1 (6 bases). The CDR3 is 16 residues long. Trimming removed 1 base from V and 2 bases from J, with 11 bases in between. Germline CDR1 and CDR2: LGHNA and YNFKEQ. The CDR3 DNA follows: TGTGCCAGCAGCCAAGGCGCGAGGGGGACTAATGAAAAACTGTTTTTT. This gives the protein CASSQGARGTNEKLFF.

A note on this clone: A read error is likely here: a far larger clone is one base away. The gene calls are TRBV2 and TRBJ2-7; D gene ambiguous. V lost 1 base and J lost 3, with 7 bases in between. Germline V gene data show CDR1 as SNHLY and CDR2 as FYNNEI. The CDR3 has 13 amino acids. The DNA for the CDR3 is TGTGCCAGCAGTGAAGGAGGAATCTACGAGCAGTACTTC. It encodes CASSEGGIYEQYF.

V and J are TRBV5-1 and TRBJ2-7; tentative D call: TRBD1 (5 bases). V shed 4 bases and J shed 2 bases, with 10 bases lying between them. This CDR3 region has 13 residues. The germline V gene has CDR1 SGHRS and CDR2 YFSETQ. CDR3 DNA: TGCGCCAGCAGCACTACAGGTACCTACGAGCAGTACTTC. Translated, it gives CASSTTGTYEQYF.

The chain employs TRBV7-6 and TRBJ2-7; a weak D match, TRBD1 (6 bases). Deletions cut 5 bases from V and 3 bases from J, with 17 bases between. The germline gives CDR1 SGHVS, CDR2 FNYEAQ. This CDR3 has 15 amino acids. CDR3 sequence reads: CASSLDRSGSYEQYF. CDR3 bases: TGTGCCAGCAGCCTTGACAGGAGTGGCAGCTACGAGCAGTACTTC.

V is TRBV7-6 and J is TRBJ2-7, with D possibly matching TRBD2 (5 bases). The CDR3 runs to 13 residues. V dropped 6 bases and J dropped 3 bases, with 12 bases sitting between them. Germline CDR1 is SGHVS and CDR2 is FNYEAQ. CDR3 in DNA: TGTGCCAGCAGTGAAGGAGGAAGCTACGAGCAGTACTTC. Amino acid sequence: CASSEGGSYEQYF.

The V call is TRBV11-1, the J call TRBJ2-2; D is perhaps TRBD2 (5 bases). The V end was cut by 1 base, the J end by 9 bases, with 9 bases between. Germline loops: CDR1 SGHAT, CDR2 FQDESV (reference sequence). This CDR3 has 13 residues. CDR3 residues: CASSLVRGRELFF. CDR3 bases: TGTGCCAGCAGCTTAGTTCGGGGAAGGGAGCTGTTTTTT.

This clone was counted between two and nine times. DNA of the CDR3: TGTGCCAGCAGTGAAGGAGGAAGCTACGAGCAGTACTTC. It yields the protein CASSEGGSYEQYF. The chain links TRBV25-1 to TRBJ2-7, with D maybe TRBD2 (5 bases). The CDR3 length is 13 residues. Germline V gene sequence: CDR1 MGHDK, CDR2 SYGVNS. Trimming took off 2 bases at V and 3 bases at J, with 8 bases between the two ends.

On this clone: The germline gene is not matched at one end of the junction; a read error may be the cause. CDR3 DNA: TGTGCCAGCAGTGAAGGAGGAACCTACCAGCAGTACTTC. This encodes CASSEGGTYQQYF. This chain joins TRBV2 and TRBJ2-7; no reliable D call. This CDR3 spans 13 amino acids. The germline gives CDR1 SNHLY, CDR2 FYNNEI.

The chain is built from TRBV9 and TRBJ1-2; D is uncertain. Germline V lookup: CDR1 SGDLS, CDR2 YYNGEE. This CDR3 spans 11 amino acids. The ends were cut back, 6 bases at V and 5 bases at J, with 8 bases in the middle. In DNA, the CDR3 is TGTGCCAGCATGGGGAGATATGGCTACACCTTC. This gives the protein CASMGRYGYTF.

The chain links TRBV2 to TRBJ2-1; 8 nucleotides line up with TRBD2. This CDR3 is built from 15 residues. Germline CDR1 SNHLY, CDR2 FYNNEI. Losses at the gene ends were 4 bases for V and 4 bases for J; bases not matched to a gene: 6. CDR3 sequence reads: CASSVTGGVYNEQFF. In DNA, the CDR3 is TGTGCCAGCAGTGTAACGGGGGGGGTGTACAATGAGCAGTTCTTC.

By sample share, this clone is medium-sized. The V call is TRBV4-1, the J call TRBJ2-7; D may be TRBD2 (6 bases). This CDR3 spans 14 amino acids. Germline CDR1 reads MGHRA; CDR2 reads YSYEKL. Trimming pared 1 base from V and 5 bases from J, leaving 12 bases between. The CDR3 loop is CASSQVEGRHEQYF. In DNA form, the CDR3 reads TGCGCCAGCAGCCAAGTTGAAGGGAGGCACGAGCAGTACTTC.

The chain links TRBV7-6 to TRBJ2-1, with D tentatively TRBD1 (6 bases). This CDR3 has 16 amino acids. V dropped 5 bases and J dropped 6 bases, with 20 bases sitting between them. Germline lookup yields CDR1 SGHVS and CDR2 FNYEAQ. The CDR3 nucleotides are TGTGCCAGCAGCCGAGGGGGTGGGGCGTTCGGCAATGAGCAGTTCTTC. Translated: CASSRGGGAFGNEQFF.

A few counts support this clone. The DNA for the CDR3 is TGTGCCAGCAGTGACACAGGACAGGGGGTTCCCTATGGCTACACCTTC. Protein sequence: CASSDTGQGVPYGYTF. The V call is TRBV6-4, the J call TRBJ1-2, with 10 bases matching TRBD1. CDR3 size: 16 residues. V lost 2 bases and J lost 4; bases outside the gene matches: 7. CDR1 is MRHNA and CDR2 is SNTAGT in the germline V gene.

The V and J genes are TRBV6-5 and TRBJ1-2; D is ambiguous. Trimming took off 6 bases at V and 2 bases at J, with 10 bases between the two ends. Germline V lookup: CDR1 MNHEY, CDR2 SVGAGI. The CDR3 has 13 amino acids. DNA of the CDR3: TGTGCCAGCAGCCTCGAGGGAAACTATGGCTACACCTTC. As protein: CASSLEGNYGYTF.

The rearrangement joins TRBV6-6 to TRBJ2-3, with unresolved D. This CDR3 comprises 11 residues. V was shortened by 5 bases and J by 8 bases, with 8 bases between the two germline ends. Germline values: CDR1 MNHNY, CDR2 SVGAGI (reference sequence). CDR3 amino acids: CASSPLATQYF. DNA of the CDR3: TGTGCCAGCAGTCCCCTGGCTACGCAGTATTTT.

This clone was picked up one time. The chain has TRBV5-1 and TRBJ1-2; TRBD1 matches 10 bases. Trimming removed 4 bases from V and 6 bases from J; junction bases left unmatched: 9. The CDR3 covers 15 residues. In germline, CDR1 is SGHRS, CDR2 YFSETQ. The CDR3 sequence: CASSPRTGTGDGYTF. The CDR3, as DNA: TGCGCCAGCAGCCCGAGGACCGGGACAGGGGATGGCTACACCTTC.

The chain links TRBV5-6 to TRBJ1-2; TRBD1 agrees at 8 bases. Trimming took 4 bases from V and 7 from J; bases not matched to a gene: 9. Germline V gene lookup returns CDR1 SGHDT and CDR2 YYEEEE. The CDR3 covers 14 residues. CDR3 loop: CASSPGTGAFGYTF. The DNA for the CDR3 is TGTGCCAGCAGCCCCGGGACAGGTGCTTTTGGCTACACCTTC.

The gene calls are TRBV2 and TRBJ2-7; 10 bases match TRBD1. This CDR3 has 18 amino acids. Germline values: CDR1 SNHLY, CDR2 FYNNEI. Trimming removed 0 bases from V and 1 base from J; junction bases left unmatched: 9. The CDR3 DNA reads TGTGCCAGCAGTGAAGCGCTTGGACAGGGGGAAGTTTCCTACGAGCAGTACTTC. It translates to CASSEALGQGEVSYEQYF.

The chain uses TRBV27 and TRBJ2-5; weak D call: TRBD2 (7 bases). The CDR3 contains 20 residues. The germline V gene encodes CDR1 MNHEY and CDR2 SMNVEV (reference sequence). The germline V and J ends were trimmed by 2 bases and 1 base, with 26 bases remaining between them. CDR3 sequence (DNA): TGTGCCAGCAGTTTACTCGCGGCGGGGGACACCCACAAAACCCAAGAGACCCAGTACTTC. It encodes CASSLLAAGDTHKTQETQYF.

The chain has TRBV7-7 and TRBJ2-5; no clear D gene. The germline CDR1 and CDR2 sequences are SSHAT and FNYEAQ (reference sequence). Trimming pared 1 base from V and 1 base from J, leaving 10 bases between. The CDR3 extends over 15 amino acids. Here the CDR3 DNA reads TGTGCCAGCAGCTTAGAGTTGAGTGTCCAAGAGACCCAGTACTTC. It specifies CASSLELSVQETQYF.

This rearrangement joins TRBV9 to TRBJ1-6; a weak D match, TRBD1 (6 bases). The germline gives CDR1 SGDLS, CDR2 YYNGEE. The CDR3 covers 15 residues. V shed 2 bases and J shed 4 bases, with 10 bases lying between them. CDR3 region: CASSVHTGYNSPLHF. The CDR3 DNA reads as TGTGCCAGCAGCGTCCATACAGGGTATAATTCACCCCTCCACTTT. Drawing the rest from reference TRBV9 and TRBJ1-6, the complete variable domain is DSGVTQTPKHLITATGQRVTLRCSPRSGDLSVYWYQQSLDQGLQFLIQYYNGEERAKGNILERFSAQQFPDLHSELNLSSLELGDSALYFCASSVHTGYNSPLHFGNGTRLTVT.

This sequence joins TRBV4-2 and TRBJ1-1; a possible D gene is TRBD1 (5 bases). The CDR3 extends over 15 amino acids. Trimming shortened V by 1 base and J by 5 bases, and 14 bases separated the two germline ends. CDR1 LGHNA and CDR2 YNFKEQ come from the germline V gene. The CDR3 protein is CASSQVVGGTTEAFF. In nucleotides, the CDR3 is TGTGCCAGCAGCCAAGTAGTGGGGGGAACGACTGAAGCTTTCTTT.

The CDR3 protein is CASSSAGTYEQYF. CDR3 in DNA: TGTGCCAGCAGTTCCGCCGGGACCTACGAGCAGTACTTC. J is TRBJ2-7 and V is TRBV27; the D gene is possibly TRBD2 (5 bases). CDR1 is MNHEY and CDR2 is SMNVEV in the germline V gene (reference sequence). V was shortened by 4 bases and J by 2 bases, with 9 bases between the two germline ends. This CDR3 is 13 amino acids long.

This clone is large (0.1 to 1%) by share. V is TRBV27 and J is TRBJ2-5, with D possibly matching TRBD2 (6 bases). The germline V gene has CDR1 MNHEY and CDR2 SMNVEV (reference sequence). Deletions cut 4 bases from V and 3 bases from J, with 9 bases between. The CDR3 is 13 amino acids. CDR3 residues: CASSWTTEETQYF. CDR3 DNA: TGTGCCAGCAGTTGGACTACAGAAGAGACCCAGTACTTC.

The chain couples TRBV6-1 to TRBJ2-7; 7 bases fit TRBD2. This CDR3 spans 12 amino acids. Germline CDR1 reads MNHNS; CDR2 reads SASEGT. V was clipped by 8 bases and J by 4 bases; unmatched bases: 5. Written as DNA, the CDR3 is TGTGCCAGCGGGGGGACTACGTACGAGCAGTACTTC. This gives the protein CASGGTTYEQYF.

In this sample, this clone turned up once. The CDR3 spells CASSLGQIEQFF. Here the CDR3 DNA reads TGTGCCAGCAGCCTCGGACAGATTGAGCAGTTCTTC. The rearrangement links TRBV11-2 to TRBJ2-1; possible D gene TRBD1, 6 bases. Germline CDR1 and CDR2: SGHAT and FQNNGV. The CDR3 length is 12 residues. Trimming removed 5 bases from V and 9 bases from J, with 11 bases in between.